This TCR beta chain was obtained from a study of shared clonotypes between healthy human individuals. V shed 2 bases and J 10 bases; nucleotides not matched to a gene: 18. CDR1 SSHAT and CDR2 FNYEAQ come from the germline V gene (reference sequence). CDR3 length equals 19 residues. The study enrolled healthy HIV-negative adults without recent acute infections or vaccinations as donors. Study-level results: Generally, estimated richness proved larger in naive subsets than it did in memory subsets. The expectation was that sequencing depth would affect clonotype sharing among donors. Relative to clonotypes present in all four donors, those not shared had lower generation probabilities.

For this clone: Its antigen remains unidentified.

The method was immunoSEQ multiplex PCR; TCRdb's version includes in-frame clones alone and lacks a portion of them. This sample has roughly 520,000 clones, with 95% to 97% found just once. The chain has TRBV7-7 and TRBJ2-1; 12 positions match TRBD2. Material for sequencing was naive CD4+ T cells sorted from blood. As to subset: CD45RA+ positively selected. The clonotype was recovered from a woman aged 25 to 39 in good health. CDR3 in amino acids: CASSLLTSGRGASGGEQFF. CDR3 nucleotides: TGTGCCAGCAGCTTATTGACTAGCGGGAGAGGGGCTTCGGGAGGGGAGCAGTTCTTC.